The 21 T cell receptor beta chains presented below share a single source sample, sequenced in a study of T cell changes during pregnancy in multiple sclerosis. Data came from immunoSEQ multiplex PCR; TCRdb stores just in-frame clones and leaves some out. The sample consists of 100,000 or so clones, about 91% of them appearing once. The sequencing here drew on peripheral blood, taken in the second trimester of pregnancy. The receptors here all came from a female donor with multiple sclerosis, enrolled in a pregnancy study.

This rearrangement joins TRBV2 to TRBJ1-5, with 9 nucleotides matching TRBD1. Germline values: CDR1 SNHLY, CDR2 FYNNEI. Germline trimming cut 6 bases from V and 7 bases from J; bases unmatched to any gene: 4. The CDR3 is made up of 13 amino acids. In nucleotides, the CDR3 is TGTGCCAGCAGACCGGGGACAGGGCAGCCCCAGCATTTT. This encodes CASRPGTGQPQHF. Using reference TRBV2 and TRBJ1-5 for the parts outside the CDR3, the full variable domain is EPEVTQTPSHQVTQMGQEVILRCVPISNHLYFYWYRQILGQKVEFLVSFYNNEISEKSEIFDDQFSVERPDGSNFTLKIRSTKLEDSAMYFCASRPGTGQPQHFGDGTRLSIL.

The chain recombines TRBV27 with TRBJ1-5; D gene unclear. From germline, CDR1 is MNHEY and CDR2 SMNVEV (reference sequence). The CDR3 has 12 residues. The V end was cut by 5 bases, the J end by 4 bases, with 6 bases between. The CDR3 protein is CASSPNNQPQHF. The CDR3 DNA reads as TGTGCCAGCAGTCCCAATAATCAGCCCCAGCATTTT.

The rearrangement uses TRBV27 and TRBJ2-7, with TRBD1 matching over 10 bases. This CDR3 has 15 amino acids. V gave up 6 bases and J gave up 6 bases; unmatched junction bases: 11. CDR1 MNHEY and CDR2 SMNVEV come from the germline V gene (reference sequence). The DNA of the CDR3 is TGTGCCAGCAGCCAGACAGGGGGCCTTTTACGCGAGCAGTACTTC. Translation: CASSQTGGLLREQYF.

For the CDR3, the DNA is TGCGCCAGCAGCTTGGAGCCCCCCGGGTCCCCGCTCGGAAAACTGTTTTTT. Translated: CASSLEPPGSPLGKLFF. The J gene is TRBJ1-4, the V gene TRBV5-1, with D hard to call. V was trimmed by 0 bases and J by 10 bases, leaving 22 bases between them. The length of the CDR3 is 17 residues. Germline CDR1 SGHRS, CDR2 YFSETQ.

The V and J genes are TRBV11-1 and TRBJ2-7; weak D call: TRBD1 (6 bases). The CDR3 covers 15 residues. V lost 5 bases to trimming and J lost 6 bases, with 20 bases between them. The germline CDR1 and CDR2 sequences are SGHAT and FQDESV (reference sequence). The CDR3 DNA follows: TGTGCCAGCAGCACCGGCAGGGGTGACACGTTCGAGCAGTACTTC. Translation gives CASSTGRGDTFEQYF.

The chain uses TRBV6-5 and TRBJ1-5; TRBD1 matches at 9 bases. The CDR3 sequence is 14 residues long. V was clipped by 5 bases and J by 6 bases; unmatched bases: 5. Germline CDR1 reads MNHEY; CDR2 reads SVGAGI. This CDR3 is CASSQGQGVQPQHF. The CDR3 bases are TGTGCCAGCAGTCAGGGACAGGGCGTTCAGCCCCAGCATTTT.

This clone came up once. The chain combines TRBV5-4 with TRBJ2-1; 7 nucleotides agree with TRBD1. CDR3 size: 11 residues. Unmatched junction bases numbered 4, after V lost 2 bases and J lost 14 bases. Per the germline V gene, CDR1 is SGHNT and CDR2 is YYREEE (reference sequence). The CDR3 sequence: CASSLQGSKFF. The CDR3 DNA sequence: TGTGCCAGCAGCTTACAGGGGTCGAAGTTCTTC.

In this sample, this clone turned up once. The CDR3: CASSLRGGGSEQYF. In DNA form, the CDR3 reads TGTGCCAGCAGCCTTCGCGGGGGTGGGTCGGAGCAGTACTTC. The rearrangement joins TRBV5-4 to TRBJ2-7; 7 bases agree with TRBD2. This CDR3 has 14 residues. V gave up 4 bases and J gave up 7 bases; unmatched junction bases: 11. The germline CDR1 and CDR2 sequences are SGHNT and YYREEE (reference sequence).

This clone was found once. The chain combines TRBV28 with TRBJ1-1; 9 bases agree with TRBD1. CDR3 length: 17 residues. Germline lookup yields CDR1 MDHEN and CDR2 SYDVKM. Trimming removed 3 bases from V and 4 bases from J; junction bases left unmatched: 12. This CDR3 is CASSFPGTGLSRTEAFF. CDR3 DNA: TGTGCCAGCAGTTTCCCTGGGACAGGGCTTAGTCGCACTGAAGCTTTCTTT.

The chain has TRBV7-2 and TRBJ2-7; 10 nucleotides align to TRBD2. Germline V gene lookup returns CDR1 SGHTA and CDR2 FQGNSA. CDR3 length: 14 residues. V lost 4 bases to trimming and J lost 5 bases; unmatched junction nucleotides: 5. The CDR3 sequence: CASSSSGRGNEQYF. Written as DNA, the CDR3 is TGTGCCAGCAGCTCTAGCGGGAGAGGCAACGAGCAGTACTTC.

The chain is built from TRBV7-2 and TRBJ1-2; 8 bases match TRBD1. The CDR3 totals 13 residues. CDR1 is SGHTA and CDR2 is FQGNSA in the germline V gene. Trimming took 6 bases from V and 6 from J; bases not matched to a gene: 6. CDR3 in DNA: TGTGCCAGCAGTTTGGACAGGGTCAATGGCTACACCTTC. Translation: CASSLDRVNGYTF.

The V and J genes are TRBV7-2 and TRBJ2-2; the D is unclear. CDR3 size: 14 residues. Per germline, CDR1 SGHTA and CDR2 FQGNSA. V lost 2 bases, J lost 5 bases, and 9 bases lay in between. The CDR3 region has the DNA TGTGCCAGCAGCTTATACGGGTTGACCGGGGAGCTGTTTTTT. Protein: CASSLYGLTGELFF.

This clone was observed a few times. The chain uses TRBV10-3 and TRBJ2-1; 13 positions agree with TRBD2. Germline V CDR1 and CDR2: ENHRY, SYGVKD. Trimming at V came to 5 bases and at J to 3 bases, leaving 7 bases not matched to a gene. The CDR3 consists of 17 residues. CDR3 bases: TGTGCCATCAGTTATTCCGGGACTAGCGGGGTCTACAATGAGCAGTTCTTC. Protein sequence: CAISYSGTSGVYNEQFF.

The sample holds many counts of this clone. The rearrangement uses TRBV6-1 and TRBJ1-1; no clear D gene. V lost 3 bases to trimming and J lost 0 bases, with 5 bases between them. The CDR3 loop spans 13 amino acids. Germline V CDR1 and CDR2: MNHNS, SASEGT. Here the CDR3 DNA reads TGTGCCAGCAGTGACAGGATGAACACTGAAGCTTTCTTT. It encodes CASSDRMNTEAFF.

This chain links TRBV2 with TRBJ2-1; D unresolved. This CDR3 is 15 amino acids long. Deletions cut 9 bases from V and 2 bases from J, with 17 bases between. The germline CDR1 and CDR2 sequences are SNHLY and FYNNEI. The CDR3 sequence is CASKNYQLTYNEQFF. The DNA for the CDR3 is TGTGCCAGTAAGAACTATCAACTTACCTACAATGAGCAGTTCTTC.

This sequence joins TRBV18 and TRBJ1-3, with D possibly TRBD1 on 5 matching bases. The CDR3 has 16 amino acids. Germline lookup yields CDR1 KGHSH and CDR2 LQKENI. V was shortened by 1 base and J by 0 bases, with 10 bases between the two germline ends. For the CDR3, the DNA is TGTGCCAGCTCACCACTCAGGGATACCTCTGGAAACACCATATATTTT. It translates to CASSPLRDTSGNTIYF. Combining the CDR3 with reference TRBV18 and TRBJ1-3 gives the whole variable domain NAGVMQNPRHLVRRRGQEARLRCSPMKGHSHVYWYRQLPEEGLKFMVYLQKENIIDESGMPKERFSAEFPKEGPSILRIQQVVRGDSAAYFCASSPLRDTSGNTIYFGEGSWLTVV.

The chain recombines TRBV9 with TRBJ2-2, with D possibly TRBD2 on 5 matching bases. Germline V gene lookup returns CDR1 SGDLS and CDR2 YYNGEE. Between the trimmed V and J ends, which lost 3 bases and 5 bases, there was a span of 8 bases. This CDR3 spans 13 amino acids. CDR3: CASSDRRTGELFF. In nucleotides, the CDR3 is TGTGCCAGCAGCGACCGGAGGACCGGGGAGCTGTTTTTT.

The CDR3 protein is CASSSRSGYTF. DNA for the CDR3: TGTGCCAGCAGCTCCAGGTCTGGCTACACCTTC. The chain is built from TRBV9 and TRBJ1-2; D gene uncertain. The CDR3 covers 11 residues. V shed 4 bases and J shed 7 bases, with 8 bases lying between them. Germline CDR1 and CDR2: SGDLS and YYNGEE.

The chain links TRBV5-4 to TRBJ2-5, with D possibly being TRBD1 (6 bases). The V end lost 0 bases, the J end lost 7 bases, and 16 bases lay between the germline ends. The CDR3 runs to 15 residues. Germline loops: CDR1 SGHNT, CDR2 YYREEE (reference sequence). The DNA of the CDR3 is TGTGCCAGCAGCTTGGGAAACAGGGATGAGGGGACCCAGTACTTC. Its protein is CASSLGNRDEGTQYF.

The CDR3 spells CASSRAGEVYEQYF. CDR3 nucleotides: TGTGCCAGCAGCCGGGCGGGAGAGGTATACGAGCAGTACTTC. The rearrangement uses TRBV14 and TRBJ2-7; the match to TRBD2 covers 7 bases. After removal of 4 bases from V and 4 bases from J, the junction contained 7 bases not matched to a gene. This CDR3 is 14 amino acids long. The V gene's germline CDR1 is SGHDN and CDR2 FVKESK.

This chain links TRBV28 with TRBJ2-1; D may be TRBD2 (5 bases). The CDR3 is made up of 14 amino acids. The germline V and J ends were trimmed by 6 bases and 1 base, with 10 bases remaining between them. Germline values: CDR1 MDHEN, CDR2 SYDVKM. The CDR3: CASSRSGSYNEQFF. CDR3 DNA sequence: TGTGCCAGCAGCAGATCGGGGTCCTACAATGAGCAGTTCTTC.